Presented here are 22 T cell receptor beta chains from one specimen sequenced in a study of cytomegalovirus exposure and HLA in healthy donors. PCR amplification relied on 60 Vbeta primers (plus 13 Jbeta primers). The data were produced by immunoSEQ multiplex PCR, yet TCRdb's version contains in-frame clones alone and is incomplete. The data show 150,000 to 200,000 clones, around four fifths seen once. The material sequenced was PBMCs. These receptors all come from a man aged 40-50 years in good health and CMV-seropositive.

The chain links TRBV2 to TRBJ1-1; D call uncertain. This CDR3 region has 13 residues. Germline CDR1 is SNHLY and CDR2 is FYNNEI. Trimming removed 4 bases from V and 8 bases from J, with 14 bases in between. This CDR3 is CASSAEGRTEAFF. The CDR3 DNA reads as TGTGCCAGCAGTGCGGAGGGCCGAACCGAAGCTTTCTTT.

This clone was recorded only once. This chain joins TRBV6-1 and TRBJ2-7, with a weak D call TRBD1 (5 bases). CDR1 is MNHNS and CDR2 is SASEGT in the germline V gene. The V and J ends lost 6 bases and 4 bases respectively, with 13 bases between them. The CDR3 runs to 13 residues. CDR3 amino acids: CASSVDTGYEQYF. In nucleotides, the CDR3 is TGTGCCAGCAGCGTGGACACAGGATACGAGCAGTACTTC.

The rearrangement links TRBV7-9 to TRBJ2-7; tentatively, D is TRBD2 (5 bases). Deletions cut 2 bases from V and 6 bases from J, with 14 bases between. Germline values: CDR1 SEHNR, CDR2 FQNEAQ (reference sequence). The CDR3 sequence is 14 residues long. The CDR3 is CASSLLVSSPEQYF. For the CDR3, the DNA is TGTGCCAGCAGCTTATTAGTGTCTAGCCCCGAGCAGTACTTC.

This sequence joins TRBV7-3 and TRBJ2-3; 8 nucleotides line up with TRBD2. V gave up 5 bases and J gave up 2 bases; unmatched junction bases: 0. This CDR3 is built from 13 residues. Germline V gene lookup returns CDR1 SGHTA and CDR2 FQGTGA. CDR3 residues: CASSGLATDTQYF. CDR3 sequence (DNA): TGTGCCAGCAGCGGACTAGCCACAGATACGCAGTATTTT. Full variable domain (missing parts from reference TRBV7-3 and TRBJ2-3): GAGVSQTPSNKVTEKGKYVELRCDPISGHTALYWYRQSLGQGPEFLIYFQGTGAADDSGLPNDRFFAVRPEGSVSTLKIQRTERGDSAVYLCASSGLATDTQYFGPGTRLTVL.

The chain uses TRBV28 and TRBJ2-1, with 8 bases lining up with TRBD1. The CDR3 has 16 residues. V was pared by 2 bases and J by 0 bases, with 3 bases of the junction left unmatched. Germline V lookup: CDR1 MDHEN, CDR2 SYDVKM. The DNA of the CDR3 is TGTGCCAGCAGTTTAGTCGGACAGGGCTCCTACAATGAGCAGTTCTTC. Its protein is CASSLVGQGSYNEQFF. Filled out from reference TRBV28 and TRBJ2-1, the complete variable domain reads DVKVTQSSRYLVKRTGEKVFLECVQDMDHENMFWYRQDPGLGLRLIYFSYDVKMKEKGDIPEGYSVSREKKERFSLILESASTNQTSMYLCASSLVGQGSYNEQFFGPGTRLTVL.

The rearrangement uses TRBV5-1 and TRBJ1-2; 11 bases map to TRBD1. From germline, CDR1 is SGHRS and CDR2 YFSETQ. CDR3 size: 15 residues. With 4 bases clipped from V and 3 bases from J, the junction kept 5 bases outside the gene matches. The chain's CDR3 is CASSDRDRGDYGYTF. CDR3 nucleotide sequence: TGCGCCAGCAGCGACCGGGACAGGGGGGACTATGGCTACACCTTC.

The chain is built from TRBV28 and TRBJ2-3, with TRBD1 matching over 7 bases. The J segment lost 1 base and the V segment lost 4 bases, leaving 2 bases of the junction unmatched. This CDR3 spans 14 amino acids. CDR1 is MDHEN, CDR2 SYDVKM, per germline. The CDR3 region has the DNA TGTGCCAGCAGTTCCGGACAGGGCACAGATACGCAGTATTTT. This encodes CASSSGQGTDTQYF.

This rearrangement joins TRBV19 to TRBJ2-6; 9 bases fit TRBD1. This CDR3 contains 18 residues. Germline V gene sequence: CDR1 LNHDA, CDR2 SQIVND (reference sequence). J lost 0 bases, V lost 5 bases, and 8 bases had no gene match. The CDR3 nucleotides are TGTGCCAGTAGTTTCTCCGGGACAGGGCGCTCTGGGGCCAACGTCCTGACTTTC. It is translated as CASSFSGTGRSGANVLTF.

V and J are TRBV6-5 and TRBJ1-2; weak D call: TRBD1 (5 bases). Trimming took off 5 bases at V and 1 base at J, with 11 bases between the two ends. Germline CDR1 reads MNHEY; CDR2 reads SVGAGI. The CDR3 length is 14 residues. The CDR3 here is CASSDLRGNYGYTF. The CDR3 DNA is TGTGCCAGCAGTGATTTAAGGGGTAACTATGGCTACACCTTC.

The chain employs TRBV4-1 and TRBJ2-3; D is possibly TRBD2 (5 bases). The ends were cut back, 4 bases at V and 4 bases at J, with 9 bases in the middle. Germline CDR1 MGHRA, CDR2 YSYEKL. This CDR3 region has 13 residues. CDR3 bases: TGCGCCAGCAGCCCTCCGCGGGCAGATACGCAGTATTTT. Amino acids: CASSPPRADTQYF.

This rearrangement joins TRBV5-4 to TRBJ1-5; D is uncertain. Trimming took off 0 bases at V and 7 bases at J, with 8 bases between the two ends. Germline V lookup: CDR1 SGHNT, CDR2 YYREEE (reference sequence). The CDR3 loop spans 13 amino acids. The CDR3, as DNA: TGTGCCAGCAGCTTGGTCCCTGGCCAGCCCCAGCATTTT. It yields the protein CASSLVPGQPQHF.

This clone was recorded a few times. The rearrangement links TRBV27 to TRBJ1-1, with 7 bases identical to TRBD1. The CDR3 covers 16 residues. In germline, CDR1 is MNHEY, CDR2 SMNVEV (reference sequence). V lost 6 bases and J lost 0; bases outside the gene matches: 10. The CDR3 region has the DNA TGTGCCAGCAGCGGACAGGCCTTCTTCCTGAACACTGAAGCTTTCTTT. It codes for CASSGQAFFLNTEAFF.

This chain connects TRBV28 to TRBJ2-7; 9 bases line up with TRBD1. The germline V gene encodes CDR1 MDHEN and CDR2 SYDVKM. This CDR3 contains 15 residues. V was pared by 2 bases and J by 3 bases, with 5 bases of the junction left unmatched. The CDR3 loop is CASSLVGQGRYEQYF. CDR3 DNA sequence: TGTGCCAGCAGTTTAGTGGGACAGGGCCGCTACGAGCAGTACTTC.

The chain recombines TRBV2 with TRBJ2-7; a weak D match, TRBD1 (6 bases). This CDR3 comprises 13 residues. V was cut by 6 bases and J by 2 bases, with 11 bases left in between. Germline CDR1 SNHLY, CDR2 FYNNEI. For the CDR3, the DNA is TGTGCCAGCAGGGTCAGGGGACCCTACGAGCAGTACTTC. Amino acid sequence: CASRVRGPYEQYF.

The chain uses TRBV5-1 and TRBJ1-5; TRBD1 aligns across 8 bases. Germline trimming cut 2 bases from V and 6 bases from J; bases unmatched to any gene: 7. The length of the CDR3 is 15 residues. Germline CDR1 is SGHRS and CDR2 is YFSETQ. The CDR3 DNA reads as TGCGCCAGCAGCTTAACAGGGGGAGTGAGTCAGCCCCAGCATTTT. This translates into CASSLTGGVSQPQHF. Full variable domain (remainder filled in from reference TRBV5-1 and TRBJ1-5): KAGVTQTPRYLIKTRGQQVTLSCSPISGHRSVSWYQQTPGQGLQFLFEYFSETQRNKGNFPGRFSGRQFSNSRSEMNVSTLELGDSALYLCASSLTGGVSQPQHFGDGTRLSIL.

The chain has TRBV11-3 and TRBJ1-1; no definite D call. The length of the CDR3 is 13 residues. Trimming took off 1 base at V and 8 bases at J, with 11 bases between the two ends. In germline, CDR1 is SGHNT, CDR2 YENEEA. The CDR3, as DNA: TGTGCCAGCAGCTTAGGCTTCGGTTCGGAAGCTTTCTTT. Translating gives CASSLGFGSEAFF.

This clone is a singleton in its sample. CDR3 coding DNA: TGTGCCAGCAGCCGCCCGACAGGGATCTTGAACACTGAAGCTTTCTTT. Protein product: CASSRPTGILNTEAFF. V gene TRBV7-2 combines with J gene TRBJ1-1; 7 nucleotides match TRBD1. V lost 5 bases, J lost 0 bases, and 9 bases stayed unmatched. The germline gives CDR1 SGHTA, CDR2 FQGNSA. There are 16 residues in the CDR3.

The chain links TRBV19 to TRBJ1-1; D perhaps matches TRBD1 (5 bases). CDR1 is LNHDA, CDR2 SQIVND, per germline (reference sequence). The germline V and J ends were trimmed by 7 bases and 3 bases, with 12 bases remaining between them. This CDR3 region has 13 residues. The CDR3 region has the DNA TGTGCCAGTATGCAGGGAATCTACACTGAAGCTTTCTTT. Amino acids: CASMQGIYTEAFF.

The chain uses TRBV5-6 and TRBJ2-7; D is ambiguous. The germline V gene encodes CDR1 SGHDT and CDR2 YYEEEE. The V and J ends lost 0 bases and 4 bases respectively, with 8 bases between them. The CDR3 runs to 13 residues. The CDR3 loop is CASSLDVRYEQYF. The CDR3 region has the DNA TGTGCCAGCAGCTTGGACGTTAGATACGAGCAGTACTTC.

The chain joins TRBV9 to TRBJ2-1, with TRBD2 matching over 14 bases. This CDR3 contains 15 residues. J was trimmed by 9 bases and V by 4 bases; bases with no gene match: 6. CDR1 and CDR2 (germline): SGDLS, YYNGEE. DNA of the CDR3: TGTGCCAGCAGCCAGACTAGCGGGAGGGCCGTTGAGCAGTTCTTC. Translated: CASSQTSGRAVEQFF.

This clone was seen more than once but under ten times. This rearrangement joins TRBV5-1 to TRBJ1-1; 12 positions agree with TRBD1. The CDR3 consists of 18 residues. V lost 5 bases and J lost 3; bases outside the gene matches: 14. Germline values: CDR1 SGHRS, CDR2 YFSETQ. The CDR3 nucleotides are TGCGCCAGCAGTCGTAACATCGGGACAGGGGGCACCTACACTGAAGCTTTCTTT. It yields the protein CASSRNIGTGGTYTEAFF.

Remarks on this clone: The sample has other DNA sequences that encode this CDR3 too. The chain has TRBV2 and TRBJ1-1, with unresolved D. This CDR3 has 13 residues. The ends were cut back, 4 bases at V and 0 bases at J, with 6 bases in the middle. Germline-derived CDR1 and CDR2 are SNHLY and FYNNEI. Here the CDR3 DNA reads TGTGCCAGCAGTGCCAGTTTGAACACTGAAGCTTTCTTT. Translated, it gives CASSASLNTEAFF.